This entry lists 6 T cell receptor beta chains sequenced from one sample in a study of blood T cell repertoires in COVID-19 (dated by TCRdb to the early 2020s). The library was made by the immunoSEQ multiplex PCR assay. TCRdb provides this immuneACCESS table in a form limited to in-frame rearrangements. Some clones are lacking; in checked studies, under half of them reflect an unresolved V gene, and why the rest are absent is not known. This sample has 230,000 or so clones in its table, and approximately 89% of those were observed once. Around 4.6% of the sample is taken by the ten largest. The sequenced material came from peripheral blood. Receptors originate from a woman between 40 and 55 years old who had recovered from COVID-19.

This chain links TRBV28 with TRBJ2-2; D may be TRBD1 (5 bases). The CDR3 has 14 amino acids. Per germline, CDR1 MDHEN and CDR2 SYDVKM. V lost 6 bases, J lost 1 base, and 9 bases lay in between. The CDR3 nucleotides are TGTGCCAGCAGCAGTACAGGGAACACCGGGGAGCTGTTTTTT. As protein: CASSSTGNTGELFF.

The chain uses TRBV10-3 and TRBJ1-2; D gene uncertain. Germline V gene data show CDR1 as ENHRY and CDR2 as SYGVKD. Trimming stripped 0 bases from V and 1 base from J, with 3 bases between. The CDR3 runs 13 residues. The DNA of the CDR3 is TGTGCCATCAGTGAGTCCGGTAACTATGGCTACACCTTC. Translated: CAISESGNYGYTF.

This chain connects TRBV28 to TRBJ2-7, with D perhaps matching TRBD1 (6 bases). Germline lookup yields CDR1 MDHEN and CDR2 SYDVKM. The CDR3 spans 15 residues. Deletions cut 4 bases from V and 2 bases from J, with 15 bases between. Written as DNA, the CDR3 is TGTGCCAGCAGTTCAGACAGGAGACCTGCCTACGAGCAGTACTTC. This sequence encodes CASSSDRRPAYEQYF.

V is TRBV24-1 and J is TRBJ2-3; D possibly corresponds to TRBD2 (5 bases). Germline values: CDR1 KGHDR, CDR2 SFDVKD. The length of the CDR3 is 15 residues. Trimming removed 10 bases from V and 2 bases from J, with 18 bases in between. The CDR3 protein is CATGGGSSDTDTQYF. CDR3 bases: TGTGCCACTGGAGGTGGTAGCAGTGACACAGATACGCAGTATTTT.

This chain joins TRBV18 and TRBJ2-2; TRBD1 matches 12 bases. V shed 0 bases, J shed 8 bases, and the junction held 7 bases outside the gene matches. The CDR3 runs 17 residues. Germline assignment: CDR1 KGHSH and CDR2 LQKENI. The chain's CDR3 is CASSPPGQGAGSGELFF. Written as DNA, the CDR3 is TGTGCCAGCTCACCACCGGGACAGGGGGCCGGATCAGGGGAGCTGTTTTTT.

This clone was picked up a small number of times. The V and J genes are TRBV3-1 (or the pseudogene TRBV3-2) and TRBJ2-7, with TRBD1 as a possible D gene (8 bases). CDR1 is LGHDT, CDR2 YNNKEL, per germline (reference sequence). The CDR3 sequence is 18 residues long. V lost 3 bases and J lost 3, with 24 bases in between. CDR3 residues: CASSQDRDREEYFYEQYV. CDR3 sequence (DNA): TGTGCCAGCAGCCAGGACAGGGACCGGGAGGAATATTTCTACGAGCAGTACGTC.